One and the same sample provided the 9 T cell receptor beta chains below, sequenced in a study of T cell responses to AZD1222 COVID-19 vaccine. Clones were read by immunoSEQ multiplex PCR, and TCRdb kept only the in-frame ones, dropping some. This table holds some 150,000 clones, roughly nine tenths found once. Sequencing used peripheral blood, obtained on day 0 of MenACWY control vaccination. The source is an adult in good health.

For the CDR3, the DNA is TGCAGCTTTTCCGGGACAGGGATGTACGGCTACACCTTC. Translation gives CSFSGTGMYGYTF. This rearrangement joins TRBV29-1 to TRBJ1-2; 9 bases map to TRBD1. Germline lookup yields CDR1 SQVTM and CDR2 ANQGSEA. J gave up 8 bases and V 8 bases, and 12 bases lay outside the gene matches. This CDR3 is 13 amino acids long.

This clone was observed once. The rearrangement links TRBV11-2 to TRBJ1-2; D unclear. The CDR3 covers 14 residues. V lost 1 base and J 2 bases, leaving 8 bases between the germline ends. Germline assignment: CDR1 SGHAT and CDR2 FQNNGV. In DNA, the CDR3 is TGTGCCAGCAGCTTAGGGCCGGTGAACTATGGCTACACCTTC. Translated, it gives CASSLGPVNYGYTF. Full variable domain (remainder filled in from reference TRBV11-2 and TRBJ1-2): EAGVAQSPRYKIIEKRQSVAFWCNPISGHATLYWYQQILGQGPKLLIQFQNNGVVDDSQLPKDRFSAERLKGVDSTLKIQPAKLEDSAVYLCASSLGPVNYGYTFGSGTRLTVV.

This chain joins TRBV5-1 and TRBJ1-1, with D tentatively TRBD1 (5 bases). CDR1 is SGHRS, CDR2 YFSETQ, per germline. The CDR3 runs to 14 residues. V was pared by 7 bases and J by 3 bases, with 16 bases between. Here the CDR3 reads CASYIRGRDTEAFF. Written as DNA, the CDR3 is TGCGCCAGCTATATAAGGGGTAGAGACACTGAAGCTTTCTTT.

The V and J genes are TRBV7-8 and TRBJ2-7; unclear D gene. CDR1 is SGHVS, CDR2 FQNEAQ, per germline. This CDR3 has 14 residues. The ends were cut back, 2 bases at V and 4 bases at J, with 12 bases in the middle. Written as DNA, the CDR3 is TGTGCCAGCAGCTTAACGGGCGGTAGGTACGAGCAGTACTTC. It translates to CASSLTGGRYEQYF.

This chain links TRBV30 with TRBJ1-3; 7 bases agree with TRBD1. Germline CDR1 and CDR2: GTSNPN and SVGIG (reference sequence). Losses at the gene ends were 2 bases for V and 2 bases for J; bases not matched to a gene: 6. The CDR3 length is 15 residues. CDR3 loop: CAWSTWGTAGNTIYF. CDR3 nucleotides: TGTGCCTGGAGTACTTGGGGGACAGCTGGAAACACCATATATTTT.

The CDR3 loop reads CASSDRGRVGYTF. The CDR3 bases are TGTGCCAGTAGTGACAGGGGGCGCGTTGGCTACACCTTC. The J gene is TRBJ1-2, the V gene TRBV19; 10 bases fit TRBD1. Losses at the gene ends were 5 bases for V and 7 bases for J; bases not matched to a gene: 4. Germline CDR1 LNHDA, CDR2 SQIVND (reference sequence). The CDR3 is made up of 13 amino acids.

The chain employs TRBV19 and TRBJ2-3; 7 bases line up with TRBD1. Unmatched junction bases numbered 10, after V lost 2 bases and J lost 2 bases. The CDR3 is made up of 17 amino acids. Germline CDR1 is LNHDA and CDR2 is SQIVND (reference sequence). The CDR3 loop is CASSIRQGFTFTDTQYF. The DNA of the CDR3 is TGTGCCAGTAGTATAAGACAGGGATTCACCTTCACAGATACGCAGTATTTT. The whole variable domain, remainder taken from reference TRBV19 and TRBJ2-3, is DGGITQSPKYLFRKEGQNVTLSCEQNLNHDAMYWYRQDPGQGLRLIYYSQIVNDFQKGDIAEGYSVSREKKESFPLTVTSAQKNPTAFYLCASSIRQGFTFTDTQYFGPGTRLTVL.

The V and J genes are TRBV27 and TRBJ2-2; possibly TRBD1 or TRBD2 for D (6 bases each). CDR1 and CDR2 from the germline V gene are MNHEY and SMNVEV (reference sequence). V was cut by 4 bases and J by 7 bases, with 10 bases left in between. The CDR3 is made up of 13 amino acids. DNA of the CDR3: TGTGCCAGCAGTTGGGGGCGGGGCGGGGAGCTGTTTTTT. It codes for CASSWGRGGELFF.

The chain combines TRBV27 with TRBJ2-3, with D perhaps being TRBD1 or TRBD2 (5 bases each). Germline-derived CDR1 and CDR2 are MNHEY and SMNVEV (reference sequence). V was cut by 6 bases and J by 0 bases, with 10 bases left in between. The CDR3 runs to 14 residues. The CDR3 bases are TGTGCCAGCAGACGGTGGGGGAGCACAGATACGCAGTATTTT. Translation gives CASRRWGSTDTQYF.